The 14 T cell receptor beta chains below all came from one sample that was sequenced in a study of T cell repertoires in cytomegalovirus infection. TCRdb fed the reads into MiXCR, producing one record per CDR3 protein. Here the sample spans about 69,000 distinct CDR3 sequences, approximately 30% being singletons. Their cognate antigens are unknown. Sequences were derived from CD8+ T cells from cultured PBMCs, sampled from culture after CMV antigen stimulation. These receptors came from a human donor in good health (CMV status not recorded). Some clones in this sample may be carry-over from other donors' samples.

Worth noting for this clonotype: The junction does not match germline at one end; this may be a read error. This CDR3 is CASSGAGGRETQYF. The CDR3 DNA follows: TGTGCCAGCAGTGGAGCGGGGGGCAGGGAGACTCAGTACTTC. V is TRBV28 and J is TRBJ2-5; 9 nucleotides agree with TRBD2. This CDR3 region has 14 residues. CDR1 is MDHEN, CDR2 SYDVKM, per germline.

The chain is built from TRBV19 and TRBJ2-5, with 9 bases identical to TRBD1. The CDR3 has 15 amino acids. The V gene's germline CDR1 is LNHDA and CDR2 SQIVND (reference sequence). J was trimmed by 6 bases and V by 6 bases; bases with no gene match: 11. The CDR3 reads CASSIPLGQGQTQYF. The DNA of the CDR3 is TGTGCCAGTAGCATCCCCCTCGGACAGGGGCAGACCCAGTACTTC.

This clonotype was detected ten times or more. The V gene is TRBV6-2 or TRBV6-3, the J gene TRBJ2-1, with D perhaps TRBD1 (6 bases). Trimming removed 2 bases from V and 4 bases from J, with 24 bases in between. Germline CDR1 is MNHEY and CDR2 is SVGEGT. The CDR3 is 19 residues long. The CDR3 is CASSYPLSLPGALYNEQFF. The CDR3 DNA is TGTGCCAGCAGTTACCCTCTATCACTACCAGGGGCTTTGTACAATGAGCAGTTCTTC.

The sample holds many counts of this clonotype. The genes are TRBV12-3 or TRBV12-4 and TRBJ2-7; no definite D call. The CDR3 is 14 residues long. V gave up 7 bases and J gave up 4 bases, with 17 bases separating them. This CDR3 is CASNSGSLLYEQYF. Written as DNA, the CDR3 is TGTGCCAGCAACTCTGGCAGTTTACTTTACGAGCAGTACTTC.

This clonotype was recorded at least ten times. The chain has TRBV7-2 and TRBJ1-4; perhaps TRBD1 as D (5 bases). The CDR3 loop spans 16 amino acids. From germline, CDR1 is SGHTA and CDR2 FQGNSA. V was pared by 3 bases and J by 0 bases, with 11 bases between. In DNA form, the CDR3 reads TGTGCCAGCAGCTTTGGGGGTATCGCAACTAATGAAAAACTGTTTTTT. This sequence encodes CASSFGGIATNEKLFF.

The chain carries TRBV6-5 and TRBJ1-1; TRBD1 matches at 9 bases. Germline CDR1 and CDR2: MNHEY and SVGAGI. Losses at the gene ends were 2 bases for V and 1 base for J; bases not matched to a gene: 5. The CDR3 runs 16 residues. The CDR3, as DNA: TGTGCCAGCAGTTACGAGGGGACAGGGCCGAACACTGAAGCTTTCTTT. It codes for CASSYEGTGPNTEAFF.

The J gene is TRBJ1-1, the V gene TRBV4-3, with a tentative D call TRBD1 (6 bases). Trimming removed 4 bases from V and 4 bases from J, with 16 bases in between. The CDR3 loop spans 15 amino acids. Germline V gene data show CDR1 as LGHNA and CDR2 as YSLEER. CDR3 sequence: CASSPAQGQLTEAFF. As DNA, the CDR3 is TGCGCCAGCAGCCCTGCCCAGGGACAACTCACTGAAGCTTTCTTT.

Notes on this clonotype: At one end the junction does not follow the germline gene, possibly because of a read error. The gene calls are TRBV7-2 and TRBJ2-2; D possibly corresponds to TRBD1 (6 bases). Germline V gives CDR1 SGHTA, CDR2 FQGNSA. This CDR3 has 14 amino acids. CDR3 nucleotides: TGTGCCAGCACCCCCCAGGGGCAGGTGACCGGGGAGCTGTTT. This sequence encodes CASTPQGQVTGELF.

This chain links TRBV29-1 with TRBJ2-5, with 8 positions matching TRBD1. V shed 1 base, J shed 7 bases, and the junction held 20 bases outside the gene matches. The germline CDR1 and CDR2 sequences are SQVTM and ANQGSEA. CDR3 size: 18 residues. CDR3 region: CSVEARTGQGIPPTTQYF. DNA for the CDR3: TGCAGCGTTGAAGCAAGAACCGGACAGGGCATCCCCCCAACGACCCAGTACTTC.

This rearrangement joins TRBV30 to TRBJ2-7; no clear D. V was trimmed by 0 bases and J by 4 bases, leaving 13 bases between them. The CDR3 loop spans 14 amino acids. CDR1 and CDR2 from the germline V gene are GTSNPN and SVGIG (reference sequence). The CDR3: CAWSVLVGSYEQYF. The CDR3 DNA is TGTGCCTGGAGTGTACTGGTAGGAAGTTACGAGCAGTACTTC. The complete variable domain, with remaining parts taken from reference TRBV30 and TRBJ2-7, reads SQTIHQWPATLVQPVGSPLSLECTVEGTSNPNLYWYRQAAGRGLQLLFYSVGIGQISSEVPQNLSASRPQDRQFILSSKKLLLSDSGFYLCAWSVLVGSYEQYFGPGTRLTVT.

This clonotype was seen a few times. The genes are TRBV6-2 or TRBV6-3 and TRBJ2-7; 10 bases line up with TRBD2. The CDR3 has 17 amino acids. In germline, CDR1 is MNHEY, CDR2 SVGEGT. The ends lost 6 bases at V and 3 bases at J; junction bases unmatched: 14. The CDR3 loop reads CASSPRTSGATIYEQYF. The CDR3 DNA sequence: TGTGCCAGCAGCCCACGGACTAGCGGAGCTACAATCTACGAGCAGTACTTC.

CDR3 in DNA: TGCGCCAGCAGCCAAGTGAGCCCGACCTACAATGAGCAGTTCTTC. Translating gives CASSQVSPTYNEQFF. The chain couples TRBV4-3 to TRBJ2-1; D gene ambiguous. The CDR3 runs to 15 residues. Between the trimmed V and J ends, which lost 1 base and 2 bases, there was a span of 9 bases. Germline V gene lookup returns CDR1 LGHNA and CDR2 YSLEER.

This chain connects TRBV20-1 to TRBJ1-1; D may be TRBD1 (6 bases). V gave up 5 bases and J gave up 5 bases, with 15 bases separating them. Germline CDR1 reads DFQATT; CDR2 reads SNEGSKA (reference sequence). The CDR3 consists of 13 residues. The CDR3, as DNA: TGCAGTGCTCTCTGGGGGGCTGGTACTGAAGCTTTCTTT. As protein: CSALWGAGTEAFF.

This clonotype occurred a few times. The genes are TRBV11-2 and TRBJ2-1; D not certain. Trimming removed 2 bases from V and 10 bases from J, with 15 bases in between. This CDR3 region has 14 residues. CDR1 and CDR2 (germline): SGHAT, FQNNGV. CDR3 in DNA: TGTGCCAGCAGCTTATTCCAAGGGATTTGGGAGCAGTTCTTC. Protein sequence: CASSLFQGIWEQFF.